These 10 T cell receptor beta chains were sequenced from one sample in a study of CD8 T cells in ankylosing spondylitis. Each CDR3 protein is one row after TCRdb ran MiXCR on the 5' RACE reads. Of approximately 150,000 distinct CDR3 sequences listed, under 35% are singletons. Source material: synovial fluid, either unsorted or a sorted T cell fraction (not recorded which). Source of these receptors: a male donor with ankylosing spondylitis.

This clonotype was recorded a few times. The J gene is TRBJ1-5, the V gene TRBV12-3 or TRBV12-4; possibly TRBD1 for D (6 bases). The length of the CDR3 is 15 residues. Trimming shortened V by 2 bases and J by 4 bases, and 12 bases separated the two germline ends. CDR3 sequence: CASSLKGGTNQPQHF. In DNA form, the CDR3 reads TGTGCCAGCAGTTTAAAGGGGGGCACAAATCAGCCCCAGCATTTT.

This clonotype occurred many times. CDR3 coding DNA: TGTGCCATCAGTCTCCTTAGGGGGGGCTCCTACGAGCAGTACTTC. It yields the protein CAISLLRGGSYEQYF. This chain joins TRBV10-3 and TRBJ2-7; a possible D gene is TRBD2 (7 bases). This CDR3 comprises 15 residues. Germline values: CDR1 ENHRY, CDR2 SYGVKD. V lost 5 bases and J 0 bases, leaving 14 bases between the germline ends.

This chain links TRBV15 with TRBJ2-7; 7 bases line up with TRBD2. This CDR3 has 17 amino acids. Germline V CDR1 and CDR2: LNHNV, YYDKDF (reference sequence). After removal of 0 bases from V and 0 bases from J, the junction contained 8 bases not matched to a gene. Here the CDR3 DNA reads TGTGCCACCAGCAGAGATTTGGCGGGGGAAGCCTCCTACGAGCAGTACTTC. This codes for CATSRDLAGEASYEQYF.

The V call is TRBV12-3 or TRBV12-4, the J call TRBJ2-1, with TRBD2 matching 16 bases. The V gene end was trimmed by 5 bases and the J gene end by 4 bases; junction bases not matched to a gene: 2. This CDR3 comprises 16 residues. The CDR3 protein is CASSAGLAGGYNEQFF. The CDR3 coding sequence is TGTGCCAGCAGTGCGGGACTAGCGGGGGGGTACAATGAGCAGTTCTTC.

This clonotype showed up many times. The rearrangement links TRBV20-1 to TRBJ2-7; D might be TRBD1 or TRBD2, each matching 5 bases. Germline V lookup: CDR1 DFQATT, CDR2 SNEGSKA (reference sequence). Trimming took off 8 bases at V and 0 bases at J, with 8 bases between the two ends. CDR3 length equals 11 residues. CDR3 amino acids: CSWGSSYEQYF. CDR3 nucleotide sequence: TGCAGTTGGGGGAGCTCCTACGAGCAGTACTTC.

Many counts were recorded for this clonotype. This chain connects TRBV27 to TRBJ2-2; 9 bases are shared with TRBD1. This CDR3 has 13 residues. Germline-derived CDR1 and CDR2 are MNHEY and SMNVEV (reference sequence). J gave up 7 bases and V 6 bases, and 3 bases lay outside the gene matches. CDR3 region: CASRQGADGELFF. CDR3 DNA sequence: TGTGCCAGCAGACAGGGGGCGGACGGGGAGCTGTTTTTT.

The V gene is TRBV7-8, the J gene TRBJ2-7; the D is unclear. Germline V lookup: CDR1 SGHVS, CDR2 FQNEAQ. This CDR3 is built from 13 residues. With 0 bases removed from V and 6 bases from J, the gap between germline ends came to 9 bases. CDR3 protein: CASSLAQASEQYF. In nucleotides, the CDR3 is TGTGCCAGCAGCTTAGCGCAAGCCTCCGAGCAGTACTTC.

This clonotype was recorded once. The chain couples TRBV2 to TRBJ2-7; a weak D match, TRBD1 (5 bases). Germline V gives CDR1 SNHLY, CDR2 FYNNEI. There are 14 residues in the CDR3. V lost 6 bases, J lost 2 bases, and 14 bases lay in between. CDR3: CASRNRPNTYEQYF. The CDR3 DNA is TGTGCCAGCAGGAACAGGCCGAATACCTACGAGCAGTACTTC.

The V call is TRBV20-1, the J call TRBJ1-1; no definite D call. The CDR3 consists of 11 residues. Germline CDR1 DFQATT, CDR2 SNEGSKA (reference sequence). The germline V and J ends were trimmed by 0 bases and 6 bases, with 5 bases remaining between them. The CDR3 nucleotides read TGCAGTGCTAGAGATCATCCTGAAGCTTTCTTT. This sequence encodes CSARDHPEAFF.

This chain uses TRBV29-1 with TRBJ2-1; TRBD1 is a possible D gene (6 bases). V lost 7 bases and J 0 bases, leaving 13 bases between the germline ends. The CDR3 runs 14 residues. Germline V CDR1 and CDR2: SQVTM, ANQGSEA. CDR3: CSGAGDTSYNEQFF. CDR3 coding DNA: TGCAGCGGGGCTGGGGACACCTCCTACAATGAGCAGTTCTTC.